The clone carrying this T cell receptor beta chain was picked up many times. The record originates from a study of metastatic and nonmetastatic thyroid tumors. In the study overall: Thyroid patients, malignant and benign, had repertoires compared across blood and tumor or nodule tissue.

The CDR3 contains 13 residues. The V segment lost 4 bases and the J segment 4 bases; nucleotides outside the gene matches: 5. Germline CDR1 is SQVTM and CDR2 is ANQGSEA. Thyroid surgery was preceded by no treatment in any patient. With MiXCR, TCRdb reprocessed the PCR reads. This sample carries roughly 13,000 clones, over 25% of them seen once, and the ten largest clones take under 20%. Sequenced: tumor tissue. This chain connects TRBV29-1 to TRBJ2-5, with 8 bases lining up with TRBD2. This TCR was sampled from a female donor with papillary thyroid cancer or a benign thyroid nodule (not recorded which). Some clones in this sample may be carry-over from other donors' samples. As DNA, the CDR3 is TGCAGCGTTGGGCGGGGGGCTCGAGAGACCCAGTACTTC. This translates into CSVGRGARETQYF.